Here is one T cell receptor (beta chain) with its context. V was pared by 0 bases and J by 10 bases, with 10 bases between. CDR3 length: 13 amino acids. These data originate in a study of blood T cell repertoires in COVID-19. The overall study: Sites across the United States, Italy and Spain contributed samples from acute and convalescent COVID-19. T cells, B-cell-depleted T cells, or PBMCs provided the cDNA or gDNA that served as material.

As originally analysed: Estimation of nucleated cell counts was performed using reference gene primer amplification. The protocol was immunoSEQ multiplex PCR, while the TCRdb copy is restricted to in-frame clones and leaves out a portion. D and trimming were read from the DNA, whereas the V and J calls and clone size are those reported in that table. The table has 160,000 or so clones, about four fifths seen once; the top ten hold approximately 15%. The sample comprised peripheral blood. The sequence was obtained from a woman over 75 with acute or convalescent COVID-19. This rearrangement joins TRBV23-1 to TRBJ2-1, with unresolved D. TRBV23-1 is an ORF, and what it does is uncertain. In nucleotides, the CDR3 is TGCGCCAGCAGTCAATCGATACTAACGGAGCAGTTCTTC. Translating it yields CASSQSILTEQFF.